The 24 T cell receptor beta chains listed next were all sequenced from one sample in a study of blood T cell repertoires in COVID-19 (dated by TCRdb to about 2020). Preparation of the library involved the immunoSEQ multiplex PCR assay. Held by TCRdb, this immuneACCESS table contains in-frame sequences only and omits some clones. Under half of the omission traces to an unresolved V gene where checked; the cause of the rest is unknown. A total of under 200,000 clones appear in this sample, around 84% of them only once. Of the sample, approximately 15% is held by the ten largest clones. Sequencing was carried out using peripheral blood. Receptor source: a woman in her 70s with COVID-19, enrolled during active disease.

This clone came up a few times. The chain has TRBV4-1 and TRBJ2-7, with 12 bases lining up with TRBD2. Germline V gives CDR1 MGHRA, CDR2 YSYEKL. This CDR3 has 15 residues. J was trimmed by 5 bases and V by 3 bases; bases with no gene match: 5. The CDR3 sequence: CASSQRLAGVNEQYF. The CDR3 DNA follows: TGCGCCAGCAGCCAGAGACTAGCGGGAGTGAACGAGCAGTACTTC.

This chain uses TRBV5-1 with TRBJ2-3; TRBD1 is a possible D gene (6 bases). The V end was cut by 7 bases, the J end by 2 bases, with 17 bases between. Germline-derived CDR1 and CDR2 are SGHRS and YFSETQ. The CDR3 is 15 residues long. CDR3 coding DNA: TGCGCCAGCGTTCCCGGGACACTTAACACAGATACGCAGTATTTT. Its protein is CASVPGTLNTDTQYF.

CDR3 residues: CSASGSLNTEAFF. The CDR3 DNA reads TGCAGTGCTAGTGGGAGCTTGAACACTGAAGCTTTCTTT. This chain uses TRBV20-1 with TRBJ1-1; D not certain. V gave up 3 bases and J gave up 0 bases, with 8 bases separating them. Germline lookup yields CDR1 DFQATT and CDR2 SNEGSKA (reference sequence). The CDR3 length is 13 residues.

This clone was observed a handful of times. The chain couples TRBV28 to TRBJ1-2; D uncertain. CDR3 length equals 13 residues. The V gene's germline CDR1 is MDHEN and CDR2 SYDVKM. Between the trimmed V and J ends, which lost 6 bases and 3 bases, there was a span of 11 bases. The chain's CDR3 is CASRPGKHYGYTF. CDR3 bases: TGTGCCAGCAGGCCCGGGAAGCACTATGGCTACACCTTC.

This clone came up once. The chain couples TRBV3-1 (or the pseudogene TRBV3-2) to TRBJ1-5; D is unclear. The CDR3 is 13 amino acids. The V end was cut by 3 bases, the J end by 0 bases, with 3 bases between. The germline CDR1 and CDR2 sequences are LGHDT and YNNKEL (reference sequence). In nucleotides, the CDR3 is TGTGCCAGCAGCCAGAGTAGCAATCAGCCCCAGCATTTT. Translated, it gives CASSQSSNQPQHF.

The V gene is TRBV3-1 (or the pseudogene TRBV3-2), the J gene TRBJ1-1; TRBD1 agrees at 8 bases. The V segment lost 5 bases and the J segment 3 bases; nucleotides outside the gene matches: 2. Germline-derived CDR1 and CDR2 are LGHDT and YNNKEL (reference sequence). This CDR3 region has 13 residues. This CDR3 is CASSGGQDTEAFF. The CDR3 nucleotides read TGTGCCAGCAGCGGGGGACAGGACACTGAAGCTTTCTTT.

This clone was seen once. V usage is TRBV19 and J usage is TRBJ2-1, with TRBD1 matching 7 bases. This CDR3 contains 15 residues. Germline trimming cut 4 bases from V and 2 bases from J; bases unmatched to any gene: 5. Germline V gene data show CDR1 as LNHDA and CDR2 as SQIVND (reference sequence). The CDR3 spells CASSTSGTAYNEQFF. The CDR3 region has the DNA TGTGCCAGTAGTACGTCCGGGACAGCCTACAATGAGCAGTTCTTC.

This chain joins TRBV29-1 and TRBJ2-2, with TRBD1 identical over 9 bases. CDR1 is SQVTM and CDR2 is ANQGSEA in the germline V gene. This CDR3 contains 13 residues. Trimming cost V 7 bases and J 6 bases; bases outside gene matches: 6. In DNA form, the CDR3 reads TGCAGCGCTGGACAGGGGATGGCCGGGGAGCTGTTTTTT. Protein product: CSAGQGMAGELFF.

J is TRBJ2-2 and V is TRBV24-1; weak D call: TRBD1 (6 bases). In germline, CDR1 is KGHDR, CDR2 SFDVKD. The V gene lost 4 bases and the J gene lost 3 bases, with 14 bases spanning the gap. The CDR3 consists of 16 residues. The CDR3 nucleotides are TGTGCCACCAGTGACCTGGGACATGCGGACACCGGGGAGCTGTTTTTT. It is translated as CATSDLGHADTGELFF.

This clone came up a few times. The J gene is TRBJ1-2, the V gene TRBV29-1; tentatively, D is TRBD1 (6 bases). V gave up 7 bases and J gave up 8 bases, with 14 bases separating them. Germline CDR1 reads SQVTM; CDR2 reads ANQGSEA. The CDR3 consists of 11 residues. CDR3 coding DNA: TGCAGCGAATACAGGGATCCGGGCTACACCTTC. It is translated as CSEYRDPGYTF.

This clone has only one observation. Other DNA sequences in the sample encode the same CDR3. The chain employs TRBV6-5 and TRBJ2-2; TRBD1 matches 7 bases. Germline lookup yields CDR1 MNHEY and CDR2 SVGAGI. Losses at the gene ends were 7 bases for V and 4 bases for J; bases not matched to a gene: 6. The CDR3 has 14 residues. The CDR3 DNA reads TGTGCCAGCACGAGACAGGGCGGCACCGGGGAGCTGTTTTTT. Its protein product is CASTRQGGTGELFF.

This chain joins TRBV19 and TRBJ1-1; TRBD1 is a possible D gene (6 bases). V lost 5 bases, J lost 9 bases, and 28 bases lay in between. The CDR3 covers 17 residues. The germline V gene has CDR1 LNHDA and CDR2 SQIVND (reference sequence). The CDR3 region has the DNA TGTGCCAGTAGTTTTAGACCGGGACATTCTGGGTACCCACAAGCTTTCTTT. Its protein is CASSFRPGHSGYPQAFF. The variable domain in full, completed from reference TRBV19 and TRBJ1-1, reads DGGITQSPKYLFRKEGQNVTLSCEQNLNHDAMYWYRQDPGQGLRLIYYSQIVNDFQKGDIAEGYSVSREKKESFPLTVTSAQKNPTAFYLCASSFRPGHSGYPQAFFGQGTRLTVV.

This rearrangement joins TRBV6-5 to TRBJ2-7; D is perhaps TRBD1 (5 bases). Deletions cut 6 bases from V and 2 bases from J, with 11 bases between. Germline CDR1 reads MNHEY; CDR2 reads SVGAGI. The CDR3 is 13 residues long. The CDR3 sequence: CASSVDSAYEQYV. The CDR3 DNA reads as TGTGCCAGCAGCGTTGACAGTGCCTACGAGCAGTACGTC.

On this clone itself: Other DNA sequences in this sample translate to the same CDR3. The chain combines TRBV4-1 with TRBJ2-1; tentatively, D is TRBD2 (6 bases). The CDR3 has 16 amino acids. V was trimmed by 1 base and J by 7 bases, leaving 17 bases between them. Germline assignment: CDR1 MGHRA and CDR2 YSYEKL. CDR3 DNA: TGCGCCAGCAGCCAAGTCCCTAGCGCCGGGGAGAATGAGCAGTTCTTC. This sequence encodes CASSQVPSAGENEQFF.

This clone was counted between two and nine times. This chain joins TRBV10-3 and TRBJ2-1; TRBD2 matches 7 bases. V shed 3 bases and J 4 bases; nucleotides not matched to a gene: 6. This CDR3 spans 15 amino acids. Germline CDR1 ENHRY, CDR2 SYGVKD. CDR3 sequence (DNA): TGTGCCATCAGTGACGTAACGGGAGGTTACAATGAGCAGTTCTTC. It codes for CAISDVTGGYNEQFF.

This sequence joins TRBV5-6 and TRBJ2-5; D call uncertain. V gave up 0 bases and J gave up 12 bases, with 18 bases separating them. This CDR3 contains 14 residues. Germline assignment: CDR1 SGHDT and CDR2 YYEEEE. This CDR3 is CASSLVGTDLHEYF. CDR3 in DNA: TGTGCCAGCAGCTTGGTAGGTACAGACCTCCACGAGTACTTC.

The chain couples TRBV9 to TRBJ2-3; 7 positions agree with TRBD2. CDR3 size: 14 residues. The junction had 3 bases not matched to a gene; V was cut back by 0 bases and J by 5 bases. Germline V lookup: CDR1 SGDLS, CDR2 YYNGEE. The CDR3 DNA is TGTGCCAGCAGCGTAGGAGCTAGCGGAGATACGCAGTATTTT. It encodes CASSVGASGDTQYF.

Only a few counts were recorded for this clone. The chain has TRBV19 and TRBJ1-5, with TRBD1 matching 7 bases. V shed 4 bases, J shed 6 bases, and the junction held 6 bases outside the gene matches. The germline gives CDR1 LNHDA, CDR2 SQIVND (reference sequence). CDR3 size: 14 residues. This chain's CDR3 is CASSTDREFQPQHF. CDR3 coding DNA: TGTGCCAGTAGTACCGACAGGGAATTTCAGCCCCAGCATTTT.

The V and J genes are TRBV28 and TRBJ1-2; D is undetermined. V dropped 5 bases and J dropped 7 bases, with 17 bases sitting between them. From germline, CDR1 is MDHEN and CDR2 SYDVKM. CDR3 length: 14 amino acids. CDR3 amino acids: CASSPISQWSGYTF. Written as DNA, the CDR3 is TGTGCCAGCAGTCCCATCAGCCAGTGGAGTGGCTACACCTTC.

The rearrangement uses TRBV27 and TRBJ1-1, with D maybe TRBD1 (5 bases). This CDR3 has 13 residues. Trimming took off 8 bases at V and 0 bases at J, with 10 bases between the two ends. Germline V lookup: CDR1 MNHEY, CDR2 SMNVEV (reference sequence). The CDR3 bases are TGTGCCAGCCAGGGTATCATGAACACTGAAGCTTTCTTT. Translating it yields CASQGIMNTEAFF.

The V gene is TRBV2, the J gene TRBJ1-4; the D is unclear. From germline, CDR1 is SNHLY and CDR2 FYNNEI. This CDR3 has 15 amino acids. Deletions cut 6 bases from V and 0 bases from J, with 11 bases between. CDR3 region: CASREYRATNEKLFF. CDR3 nucleotides: TGTGCCAGCAGGGAATACAGAGCAACTAATGAAAAACTGTTTTTT.

J is TRBJ2-7 and V is TRBV27; the D gene is possibly TRBD2 (6 bases). Trimming cost V 11 bases and J 3 bases, with 11 bases left between them. The V gene's germline CDR1 is MNHEY and CDR2 SMNVEV (reference sequence). This CDR3 spans 11 amino acids. The CDR3 protein is CASTGGYEQYF. The CDR3 DNA sequence: TGTGCCTCAACCGGGGGCTACGAGCAGTACTTC.

V and J are TRBV3-1 (or the pseudogene TRBV3-2) and TRBJ2-1, with 7 bases that match TRBD2. The CDR3 contains 15 residues. The V gene end was trimmed by 7 bases and the J gene end by 0 bases; junction bases not matched to a gene: 6. Germline V CDR1 and CDR2: LGHDT, YNNKEL (reference sequence). The CDR3 is CASKGGGGSYNEQFF. As DNA, the CDR3 is TGTGCCAGCAAGGGCGGGGGAGGCTCCTACAATGAGCAGTTCTTC.

The CDR3 is CSVEARGTDTQYF. Here the CDR3 DNA reads TGCAGCGTTGAAGCCCGAGGGACAGATACGCAGTATTTT. The chain links TRBV29-1 to TRBJ2-3; TRBD2 is a possible D gene (5 bases). With 1 base removed from V and 3 bases from J, the gap between germline ends came to 8 bases. Looked up from germline, CDR1 is SQVTM and CDR2 is ANQGSEA. The CDR3 has 13 residues.